This TCR beta chain comes out of a study of beta chain features in type 1 diabetes. Study-level points and caveats: In type 1 diabetes patients, VDJ junctions had fewer insertions; deletions at these junctions were more frequent. Shortening of TCRB CDR3s, moderate but significant, appeared in all four CD4+ subsets of Type 1 diabetes patients.

Researchers reported sorting CD4+ naive, central memory, regulatory and stem cell-like memory cells via CD45RO/CCR7/CD25/CD127/CD95/CD27. V lost 0 bases, J lost 0 bases, and 5 bases lay in between. The germline CDR1 and CDR2 sequences are LGHNA and YSLEER. This CDR3 has 15 amino acids. The entirety of the isolated RNA underwent reverse transcription, so expressed TCRB transcripts were sequenced. The table came from immunoSEQ multiplex PCR; TCRdb's copy has only in-frame clones and leaves some out. Here the sample spans 120,000 or so clones, roughly 15% being singletons. Turning to this clone: The antigen is undetermined.

Sequenced: central memory CD4+ T cells from blood. The V call is TRBV4-3, the J call TRBJ2-2; tentative D call: TRBD1 (5 bases). The receptor was derived from a man aged 30-40 years with type 1 diabetes. CDR3 residues: CASSQETANTGELFF. CDR3 DNA: TGCGCCAGCAGCCAAGAGACAGCGAACACCGGGGAGCTGTTTTTT.